The clone carrying this T cell receptor beta chain was seen a single time. Assay: immunoSEQ multiplex PCR; the TCRdb copy retains only in-frame clones and omits some. The table has approximately 44,000 clones, almost 80% seen once. This entry is derived from a study of blood T cell repertoires in COVID-19. Study as a whole: Samples representing acute and convalescent COVID-19 were sourced from the United States, Italy and Spain.

With 3 bases clipped from V and 6 bases from J, the junction kept 14 bases outside the gene matches. The CDR3 covers 16 residues. CDR1 KGHSH and CDR2 LQKENI come from the germline V gene. The sample consisted of peripheral blood. The clonotype was recovered from a woman aged 80 or over with acute or convalescent COVID-19. The chain has TRBV18 and TRBJ2-7; 7 nucleotides agree with TRBD2. The DNA of the CDR3 is TGTGCCAGCTCACCCAAGGAGGGAGGGAAATTTCGCGAGCAGTACTTC. This translates into CASSPKEGGKFREQYF.